These 21 T cell receptor beta chains were all obtained from the same sample, sequenced in a study of blood T cell repertoires in COVID-19. This table comes from immunoSEQ multiplex PCR, and its TCRdb copy is limited to in-frame clones, with some not included. The data show about 330,000 clones, around 87% seen once. The sequenced material came from PBMCs or T cells enriched from blood (not recorded which). These TCRs come from a woman aged 30 to 39 who had recovered from COVID-19.

The chain uses TRBV7-2 and TRBJ1-2; 9 bases match TRBD1. This CDR3 contains 15 residues. J lost 3 bases, V lost 5 bases, and 7 bases had no gene match. Per the germline V gene, CDR1 is SGHTA and CDR2 is FQGNSA. CDR3: CASSSTGGAYYGYTF. CDR3 sequence (DNA): TGTGCCAGCAGCAGTACAGGGGGCGCTTACTATGGCTACACCTTC.

The V and J genes are TRBV6-2 or TRBV6-3 and TRBJ2-3; TRBD2 aligns across 13 bases. J gave up 6 bases and V 3 bases, and 9 bases lay outside the gene matches. There are 17 residues in the CDR3. CDR1 is MNHEY and CDR2 is SVGEGT in the germline V gene. The CDR3 is CASSYSTSGGVRDTQYF. The DNA of the CDR3 is TGTGCCAGCAGTTATAGCACTAGCGGGGGGGTTCGGGATACGCAGTATTTT.

The rearrangement links TRBV5-1 to TRBJ1-1; no firm D call. CDR1 SGHRS and CDR2 YFSETQ come from the germline V gene. Trimming pared 0 bases from V and 6 bases from J, leaving 9 bases between. The CDR3 is 13 amino acids. This CDR3 reads CASSLEFGAEAFF. Written as DNA, the CDR3 is TGCGCCAGCAGCTTGGAATTCGGGGCTGAAGCTTTCTTT.

For the CDR3, the DNA is TGTGCCACCAGCAGAGGGACCCGGACAGGAGACACAGATACGCAGTATTTT. This codes for CATSRGTRTGDTDTQYF. The chain combines TRBV15 with TRBJ2-3; 7 bases are shared with TRBD1. After removal of 1 base from V and 2 bases from J, the junction contained 9 bases not matched to a gene. The CDR3 runs 17 residues. Germline CDR1 reads LNHNV; CDR2 reads YYDKDF (reference sequence).

This chain connects TRBV5-4 to TRBJ2-1; D call uncertain. Germline CDR1 and CDR2: SGHNT and YYREEE (reference sequence). V lost 3 bases, J lost 6 bases, and 7 bases lay in between. The CDR3 runs 12 residues. The CDR3 DNA sequence: TGTGCCAGCAGCTCTCCCCGCAATGAGCAGTTCTTC. This codes for CASSSPRNEQFF.

The chain uses TRBV7-9 and TRBJ2-1; TRBD2 agrees at 12 bases. V was clipped by 5 bases and J by 7 bases; unmatched bases: 18. This CDR3 has 19 amino acids. Germline lookup yields CDR1 SEHNR and CDR2 FQNEAQ (reference sequence). Here the CDR3 DNA reads TGTGCCAGCAGCCCCTTGTTGGCTAGCGGGGGGGACAATGCGAATGAGCAGTTCTTC. It encodes CASSPLLASGGDNANEQFF. Full variable domain (remainder filled in from reference TRBV7-9 and TRBJ2-1): DTGVSQNPRHKITKRGQNVTFRCDPISEHNRLYWYRQTLGQGPEFLTYFQNEAQLEKSRLLSDRFSAERPKGSFSTLEIQRTEQGDSAMYLCASSPLLASGGDNANEQFFGPGTRLTVL.

This chain uses TRBV28 with TRBJ1-5; D ambiguous. The V gene lost 6 bases and the J gene lost 9 bases, with 12 bases spanning the gap. Per germline, CDR1 MDHEN and CDR2 SYDVKM. The CDR3 has 12 amino acids. The CDR3 DNA sequence: TGTGCCAGCAGCTCCTTAGATCGGCCCCAGCATTTT. Protein: CASSSLDRPQHF.

This chain joins TRBV10-3 and TRBJ1-2; a weak D match, TRBD1 (6 bases). The CDR3 loop spans 13 amino acids. Germline CDR1 and CDR2: ENHRY and SYGVKD. The ends were cut back, 3 bases at V and 7 bases at J, with 12 bases in the middle. The CDR3 sequence: CAISDRGAAGYTF. The CDR3 DNA is TGTGCCATCAGTGACAGGGGCGCGGCTGGCTACACCTTC.

This sequence joins TRBV28 and TRBJ1-3; weak D call: TRBD1 (6 bases). The CDR3 is 13 residues long. CDR1 is MDHEN and CDR2 is SYDVKM in the germline V gene. V was trimmed by 1 base and J by 11 bases, leaving 12 bases between them. The CDR3 DNA is TGTGCCAGCAGTTTATTGGGGGGGCCCCCCATATATTTT. Translated, it gives CASSLLGGPPIYF.

The V and J genes are TRBV3-1 (or the pseudogene TRBV3-2) and TRBJ2-7, with 7 bases aligning to TRBD2. After removal of 4 bases from V and 0 bases from J, the junction contained 12 bases not matched to a gene. The CDR3 is 17 residues long. The germline CDR1 and CDR2 sequences are LGHDT and YNNKEL (reference sequence). The chain's CDR3 is CASSRLGGRGRSYEQYF. The DNA for the CDR3 is TGTGCCAGCAGCCGCCTGGGAGGGCGGGGTCGCTCCTACGAGCAGTACTTC.

J is TRBJ1-2 and V is TRBV28; the D is unclear. The CDR3 length is 13 residues. Trimming took off 1 base at V and 8 bases at J, with 11 bases between the two ends. Germline CDR1 MDHEN, CDR2 SYDVKM. Here the CDR3 DNA reads TGTGCCAGCAGTTTATTATCGGGAACGGGCTACACCTTC. This translates into CASSLLSGTGYTF.

In this sample, this clone turned up once. The genes are TRBV29-1 and TRBJ1-1; TRBD1 agrees at 9 bases. Germline CDR1 is SQVTM and CDR2 is ANQGSEA. This CDR3 is built from 13 residues. Losses at the gene ends were 5 bases for V and 3 bases for J; bases not matched to a gene: 4. This CDR3 is CSVSTGGYTEAFF. CDR3 nucleotide sequence: TGCAGCGTTTCTACAGGGGGCTACACTGAAGCTTTCTTT.

V is TRBV6-5 and J is TRBJ2-7; 7 bases agree with TRBD1. Germline CDR1 MNHEY, CDR2 SVGAGI. The CDR3 covers 15 residues. The junction had 5 bases not matched to a gene; V was cut back by 0 bases and J by 3 bases. The CDR3, as DNA: TGTGCCAGCAGTTACTCAGGGACAGACAGCTACGAGCAGTACTTC. It is translated as CASSYSGTDSYEQYF.

V and J are TRBV27 and TRBJ1-1; D ambiguous. This CDR3 contains 17 residues. V lost 2 bases, J lost 1 base, and 17 bases lay in between. The germline gives CDR1 MNHEY, CDR2 SMNVEV (reference sequence). The CDR3: CASSLPPGIGENTEAFF. CDR3 DNA: TGTGCCAGCAGTTTACCCCCGGGGATTGGAGAGAACACTGAAGCTTTCTTT.

This chain joins TRBV18 and TRBJ1-2, with D tentatively TRBD1 (6 bases). The length of the CDR3 is 13 residues. Germline V gene sequence: CDR1 KGHSH, CDR2 LQKENI. The V gene lost 6 bases and the J gene lost 2 bases, with 10 bases spanning the gap. The chain's CDR3 is CASSSGENYGYTF. The DNA of the CDR3 is TGTGCCAGCTCTTCAGGGGAGAACTATGGCTACACCTTC.

The chain uses TRBV9 and TRBJ2-1, with D unresolved. Germline V gene lookup returns CDR1 SGDLS and CDR2 YYNGEE. V lost 3 bases, J lost 0 bases, and 16 bases lay in between. The length of the CDR3 is 17 residues. The CDR3 loop is CASSGSDWMSSYNEQFF. The CDR3 DNA reads TGTGCCAGCAGCGGGTCCGACTGGATGAGCTCCTACAATGAGCAGTTCTTC. Drawing the rest from reference TRBV9 and TRBJ2-1, the complete variable domain is DSGVTQTPKHLITATGQRVTLRCSPRSGDLSVYWYQQSLDQGLQFLIQYYNGEERAKGNILERFSAQQFPDLHSELNLSSLELGDSALYFCASSGSDWMSSYNEQFFGPGTRLTVL.

The chain recombines TRBV7-3 with TRBJ2-3; the D gene is possibly TRBD1 (6 bases). Germline CDR1 SGHTA, CDR2 FQGTGA. The V and J ends lost 5 bases and 0 bases respectively, with 12 bases between them. The CDR3 totals 15 residues. The CDR3 region is CASSNRGSSTDTQYF. The CDR3 coding sequence is TGTGCCAGCAGCAATAGGGGGTCTAGCACAGATACGCAGTATTTT.

The V and J genes are TRBV6-2 or TRBV6-3 and TRBJ1-2; D might be TRBD1 (6 bases). V lost 6 bases and J 2 bases, leaving 10 bases between the germline ends. This CDR3 contains 13 residues. The V gene's germline CDR1 is MNHEY and CDR2 SVGEGT. The CDR3 nucleotides read TGTGCCAGCAGCCTACAGGGAAACTATGGCTACACCTTC. As protein: CASSLQGNYGYTF.

This rearrangement joins TRBV7-2 to TRBJ2-5; 10 bases map to TRBD2. Germline values: CDR1 SGHTA, CDR2 FQGNSA. The CDR3 is made up of 15 amino acids. V was pared by 2 bases and J by 7 bases, with 7 bases of the junction left unmatched. This CDR3 is CASSLSGGGSRTQYF. DNA for the CDR3: TGTGCCAGCAGCTTAAGCGGGGGGGGGTCCCGGACCCAGTACTTC.

The rearrangement joins TRBV6-5 to TRBJ1-2, with 7 bases matching TRBD1. CDR3 length: 14 residues. In germline, CDR1 is MNHEY, CDR2 SVGAGI. The ends lost 4 bases at V and 6 bases at J; junction bases unmatched: 8. The CDR3 coding sequence is TGTGCCAGCAGTTTCCGGACAGGCCCTAATGGCTACACCTTC. Its translation is CASSFRTGPNGYTF.

The CDR3 here is CASSAPGQGFEKLFF. The CDR3 DNA reads as TGCGCCAGCAGCGCACCGGGACAGGGGTTTGAAAAACTGTTTTTT. This rearrangement joins TRBV5-1 to TRBJ1-4; 10 nucleotides line up with TRBD1. Germline trimming cut 4 bases from V and 7 bases from J; bases unmatched to any gene: 7. This CDR3 is 15 amino acids long. From germline, CDR1 is SGHRS and CDR2 YFSETQ.